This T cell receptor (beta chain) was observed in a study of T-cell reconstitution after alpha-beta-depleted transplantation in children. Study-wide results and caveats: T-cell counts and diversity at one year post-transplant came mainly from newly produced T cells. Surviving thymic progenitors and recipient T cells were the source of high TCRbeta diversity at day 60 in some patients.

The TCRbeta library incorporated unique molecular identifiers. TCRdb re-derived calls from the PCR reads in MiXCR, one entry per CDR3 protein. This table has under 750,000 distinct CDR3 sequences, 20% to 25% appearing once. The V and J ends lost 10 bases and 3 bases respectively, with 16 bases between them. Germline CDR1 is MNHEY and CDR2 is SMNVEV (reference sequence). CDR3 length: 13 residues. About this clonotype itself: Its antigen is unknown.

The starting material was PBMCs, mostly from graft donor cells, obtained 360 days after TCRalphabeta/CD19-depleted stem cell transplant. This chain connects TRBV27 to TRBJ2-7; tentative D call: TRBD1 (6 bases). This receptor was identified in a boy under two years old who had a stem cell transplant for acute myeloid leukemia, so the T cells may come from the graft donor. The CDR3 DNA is TGTGCCACGAGGGATCCGGGACACTACGAGCAGTACTTC. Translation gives CATRDPGHYEQYF.